These T cell receptor beta chains were read from a single sample in a study of post-analysis software for immune sequencing data. TCRdb passed the PCR reads through MiXCR, listing each CDR3 protein once. The table lists around 160,000 distinct CDR3 sequences, under 40% of them singletons, with approximately 30% in the top ten. Sequencing used blood, obtained after autologous hematopoietic stem cell transplantation. These TCRs come from a girl aged 10-17 years with multiple sclerosis. Each CDR3 is given with its conserved first and last residue. The D gene is left open where the match is weak. Size tells how often a clone was seen (once, few, many) or the class of an expanded clone, and some rows leave it out.

v_call | clone_size | cdr3_length | d_call | cdr3_aa
TRBV15 | - | 16 | TRBD2 | CATSRVGLAGDHEQFF
TRBV3-1 | - | 16 | - | CASSQDVPVWAETQYF
TRBV6-5 | few | 15 | TRBD1 | CASSYLWDRVDGYTF
TRBV20-1 | - | 13 | TRBD2 | CSTGTTHYNEQFF
TRBV7-3 | - | 14 | TRBD2 | CASSPLAGTDTQYF
TRBV6-2/TRBV6-3 | - | 14 | - | CASRSSGGKETQYF
TRBV27 | few | 15 | TRBD2 | CASGWGAGARSEQFF
TRBV7-8 | - | 15 | TRBD2 | CASSLTSGNTDTQYF
TRBV20-1 | - | 14 | TRBD1 | CSARGDRTYNEQFF
TRBV6-2/TRBV6-3 | - | 14 | - | CASSYRLFDTEAFF
TRBV6-1 | many | 12 | - | CASISLKGELFF
TRBV7-2 | - | 15 | - | CASSLVAGFSDTQYF
TRBV3-1 | few | 15 | TRBD2 | CASSQGALAGTQQYF
TRBV5-6 | - | 17 | TRBD2 | CASSLSGPGGLSDTQYF
TRBV20-1 | - | 16 | - | CSARSQEGGSYNEQFF
TRBV3-1 | few | 15 | TRBD2 | CASSQVAGGADTQYF
TRBV20-1 | - | 11 | - | CSASRDNEQFF
TRBV18 | - | 16 | TRBD2 | CASSPGASGSTGEQYF
TRBV14 | - | 16 | TRBD1 | CASSQRWTGGNYGYTF
TRBV29-1 | - | 14 | TRBD1 | CSVEDRGHADTQYF
TRBV10-1 | few | 13 | - | CASRAGGETEAFF
TRBV2 | - | 13 | - | CASTGGTKETQYF
TRBV6-5 | few | 18 | TRBD2 | CASSFQNMGLAGVHEQFF
TRBV24-1 | - | 12 | TRBD1 | CARWDRSYEQYF
TRBV7-2 | - | 17 | TRBD1 | CASQGVGAGLAKNIQYF
TRBV12-3/TRBV12-4 | many | 14 | TRBD1 | CASSRQGRNTEAFF
TRBV4-3 | many | 16 | TRBD2 | CASSQDVSSGRNEQFF
TRBV7-8 | few | 17 | TRBD2 | CASSRLVGGGGANVLTF
TRBV3-1 | - | 14 | - | CAISRGMSTDTQYF